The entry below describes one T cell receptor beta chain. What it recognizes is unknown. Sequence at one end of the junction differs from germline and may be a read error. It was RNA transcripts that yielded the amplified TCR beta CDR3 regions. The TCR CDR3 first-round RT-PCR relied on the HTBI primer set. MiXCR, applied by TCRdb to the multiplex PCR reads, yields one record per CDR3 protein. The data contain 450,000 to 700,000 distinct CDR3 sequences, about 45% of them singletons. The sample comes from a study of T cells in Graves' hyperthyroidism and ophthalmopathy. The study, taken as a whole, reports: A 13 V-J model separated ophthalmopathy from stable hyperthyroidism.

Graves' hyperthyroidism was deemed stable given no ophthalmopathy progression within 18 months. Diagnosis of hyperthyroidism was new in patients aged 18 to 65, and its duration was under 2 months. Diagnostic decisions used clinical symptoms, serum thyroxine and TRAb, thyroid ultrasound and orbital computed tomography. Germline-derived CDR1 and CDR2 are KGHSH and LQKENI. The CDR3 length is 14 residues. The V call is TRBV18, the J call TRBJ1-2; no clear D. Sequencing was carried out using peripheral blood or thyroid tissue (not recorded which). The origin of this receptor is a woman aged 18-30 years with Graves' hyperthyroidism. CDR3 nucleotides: TGTGCCAGCTCACCGCCGACATCTAACTATGGCCACACCTTC. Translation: CASSPPTSNYGHTF. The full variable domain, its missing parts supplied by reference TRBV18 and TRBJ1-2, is NAGVMQNPRHLVRRRGQEARLRCSPMKGHSHVYWYRQLPEEGLKFMVYLQKENIIDESGMPKERFSAEFPKEGPSILRIQQVVRGDSAAYFCASSPPTSNYGHTFGSGTRLTVV.